Each of the 19 T cell receptor beta chains below was sequenced from the same sample in a study of blood T cell repertoires in COVID-19. Sequencing was performed with immunoSEQ multiplex PCR; in TCRdb, only in-frame clones are kept and a portion is missing. The sample has about 400,000 clones; approximately 90% are singletons. The material sequenced was peripheral blood. These receptors all stem from a woman aged 25 to 39 with acute or convalescent COVID-19.

Concerning this clone itself: This sample includes further DNA sequences coding for the same CDR3. The CDR3 DNA follows: TGTGCCAGCTCCCCGGACAGGGATCAGCCCCAGCATTTT. Translating gives CASSPDRDQPQHF. This chain joins TRBV18 and TRBJ1-5; 8 bases align to TRBD1. Unmatched junction bases numbered 3, after V lost 6 bases and J lost 5 bases. The CDR3 length is 13 residues. Germline-derived CDR1 and CDR2 are KGHSH and LQKENI.

J is TRBJ1-1 and V is TRBV5-7, with D possibly TRBD1 on 6 matching bases. Being an ORF, TRBV5-7 has a function that is uncertain. The V and J ends lost 1 base and 10 bases respectively, with 17 bases between them. The CDR3 extends over 14 amino acids. CDR3 protein: CASSLQSRGEGAFF. In DNA, the CDR3 is TGTGCCAGCAGCTTGCAAAGCAGGGGCGAGGGAGCTTTCTTT.

The chain links TRBV28 to TRBJ1-2; 8 nucleotides agree with TRBD1. This CDR3 is 15 amino acids long. Germline CDR1 is MDHEN and CDR2 is SYDVKM. V gave up 5 bases and J gave up 4 bases; unmatched junction bases: 9. The CDR3 region is CASSGDPDRAYGYTF. The DNA for the CDR3 is TGTGCCAGCAGTGGCGACCCGGACAGGGCCTATGGCTACACCTTC.

The chain couples TRBV29-1 to TRBJ2-1; possible D gene TRBD1, 6 bases. Trimming took 4 bases from V and 9 from J, leaving 13 bases between them. Looked up from germline, CDR1 is SQVTM and CDR2 is ANQGSEA. The CDR3 spans 12 residues. CDR3 DNA sequence: TGCAGCGTTGGCATGGGGGCAAGTGAGCAGTTCTTC. It translates to CSVGMGASEQFF.

V usage is TRBV27 and J usage is TRBJ1-5, with 8 bases lining up with TRBD1. CDR1 is MNHEY, CDR2 SMNVEV, per germline (reference sequence). V trimming: 3 bases; J trimming: 6 bases; junction bases outside the gene matches: 7. The CDR3 consists of 15 residues. CDR3 in amino acids: CASSFRAGGTQPQHF. As DNA, the CDR3 is TGTGCCAGCAGTTTCAGGGCAGGGGGCACTCAGCCCCAGCATTTT.

The rearrangement uses TRBV10-1 and TRBJ2-2; 11 bases align to TRBD2. Trimming removed 1 base from V and 0 bases from J; junction bases left unmatched: 10. This CDR3 has 20 residues. Germline-derived CDR1 and CDR2 are WNHNN and SYGVQD (reference sequence). The CDR3 sequence: CASSEFVGLADNTNTGELFF. CDR3 DNA: TGCGCCAGCAGTGAGTTTGTGGGACTAGCGGACAACACGAACACCGGGGAGCTGTTTTTT.

This chain links TRBV27 with TRBJ2-7, with 9 bases matching TRBD2. Germline-derived CDR1 and CDR2 are MNHEY and SMNVEV (reference sequence). This CDR3 spans 15 amino acids. J lost 3 bases, V lost 2 bases, and 5 bases had no gene match. The CDR3 reads CASSLRRGGLYEQYF. For the CDR3, the DNA is TGTGCCAGCAGTTTAAGGCGGGGGGGCCTCTACGAGCAGTACTTC.

The chain carries TRBV9 and TRBJ2-5, with 7 bases that match TRBD1. Looked up from germline, CDR1 is SGDLS and CDR2 is YYNGEE. The CDR3 spans 14 residues. The ends lost 5 bases at V and 4 bases at J; junction bases unmatched: 8. CDR3: CASSQTGVGETQYF. The CDR3 bases are TGTGCCAGCAGTCAAACAGGGGTAGGAGAGACCCAGTACTTC.

J is TRBJ2-4 and V is TRBV2; maybe TRBD1 (5 bases). CDR3 length: 16 residues. The V and J ends lost 5 bases and 0 bases respectively, with 14 bases between them. In germline, CDR1 is SNHLY, CDR2 FYNNEI. In DNA form, the CDR3 reads TGTGCCAGCAGTCTGAGAACAGGTTTAGCCAAAAACATTCAGTACTTC. The encoded protein is CASSLRTGLAKNIQYF. Together with reference TRBV2 and TRBJ2-4, the CDR3 gives the full variable domain: EPEVTQTPSHQVTQMGQEVILRCVPISNHLYFYWYRQILGQKVEFLVSFYNNEISEKSEIFDDQFSVERPDGSNFTLKIRSTKLEDSAMYFCASSLRTGLAKNIQYFGAGTRLSVL.

The chain employs TRBV12-3 or TRBV12-4 and TRBJ2-7; D remains unclear. V was trimmed by 4 bases and J by 6 bases, leaving 10 bases between them. The CDR3 runs to 12 residues. The CDR3 sequence: CASSSQFVEQYF. CDR3 bases: TGTGCCAGCAGTTCCCAGTTTGTCGAGCAGTACTTC.

The chain uses TRBV19 and TRBJ2-1, with 13 bases matching TRBD2. CDR1 LNHDA and CDR2 SQIVND come from the germline V gene (reference sequence). J was trimmed by 8 bases and V by 4 bases; bases with no gene match: 2. The CDR3 spans 14 residues. The CDR3 DNA sequence: TGTGCCAGTAGTAAGGGACTAGCGGGGCATGAGCAGTTCTTC. This gives the protein CASSKGLAGHEQFF.

The chain uses TRBV11-2 and TRBJ2-7; TRBD2 agrees at 10 bases. V lost 7 bases and J lost 4; bases outside the gene matches: 7. Germline CDR1 and CDR2: SGHAT and FQNNGV. This CDR3 contains 14 residues. CDR3 nucleotide sequence: TGTGCCAGCAACCAACCGGGACTAGCGTACGAGCAGTACTTC. It is translated as CASNQPGLAYEQYF.

This clone came up once. The chain employs TRBV7-9 and TRBJ2-3, with 12 bases fitting TRBD2. V lost 5 bases, J lost 6 bases, and 9 bases stayed unmatched. Germline loops: CDR1 SEHNR, CDR2 FQNEAQ (reference sequence). The CDR3 loop spans 16 amino acids. In nucleotides, the CDR3 is TGTGCCAGCAGCCTACTTACTAGCGGGGGGTTGGATACGCAGTATTTT. This translates into CASSLLTSGGLDTQYF.

This clone was recorded only once. The chain carries TRBV7-6 and TRBJ2-7; TRBD1 agrees at 9 bases. With 5 bases clipped from V and 2 bases from J, the junction kept 7 bases outside the gene matches. The length of the CDR3 is 15 residues. Per the germline V gene, CDR1 is SGHVS and CDR2 is FNYEAQ. The CDR3 DNA sequence: TGTGCCAGCAGCGGGGAGGACAGGGGCCCCTACGAGCAGTACTTC. Translation: CASSGEDRGPYEQYF.

The chain couples TRBV15 to TRBJ2-3; 9 positions agree with TRBD2. The ends lost 3 bases at V and 4 bases at J; junction bases unmatched: 2. This CDR3 is built from 14 residues. CDR1 is LNHNV, CDR2 YYDKDF, per germline (reference sequence). The CDR3 protein is CATSSGLASDTQYF. The CDR3 DNA is TGTGCCACCAGCAGTGGACTAGCGTCAGATACGCAGTATTTT.

The chain is built from TRBV5-1 and TRBJ2-1, with 13 bases that match TRBD2. Germline V CDR1 and CDR2: SGHRS, YFSETQ. J lost 3 bases, V lost 1 base, and 10 bases had no gene match. The CDR3 loop spans 19 amino acids. DNA of the CDR3: TGCGCCAGCAGCTTGACAGTAGGGGGACTAGCGGGGAACTACAATGAGCAGTTCTTC. This translates into CASSLTVGGLAGNYNEQFF.

The chain couples TRBV5-1 to TRBJ1-1; TRBD1 might be the D (6 bases). The CDR3 has 14 amino acids. Germline V CDR1 and CDR2: SGHRS, YFSETQ. The germline V and J ends were trimmed by 2 bases and 1 base, with 9 bases remaining between them. The CDR3 loop reads CASSLGQSNTEAFF. CDR3 coding DNA: TGCGCCAGCAGCTTAGGACAGTCGAACACTGAAGCTTTCTTT.

The V gene is TRBV9, the J gene TRBJ1-5; TRBD1 might be the D (5 bases). The CDR3 is 13 amino acids. Looked up from germline, CDR1 is SGDLS and CDR2 is YYNGEE. V lost 0 bases to trimming and J lost 7 bases, with 8 bases between them. In DNA, the CDR3 is TGTGCCAGCAGCGTAGAGGAGGGGCAGCCCCAGCATTTT. Protein sequence: CASSVEEGQPQHF.

The sample holds a few counts of this clone. The chain uses TRBV12-3 or TRBV12-4 and TRBJ1-2, with D uncertain. CDR3 size: 13 residues. Trimming took off 1 base at V and 5 bases at J, with 8 bases between the two ends. This CDR3 is CASSLGTSYGYTF. DNA for the CDR3: TGTGCCAGCAGTTTAGGCACTTCTTATGGCTACACCTTC.